Below, 19 T cell receptor beta chains from the same sample are listed, as sequenced in a study of blood T cell repertoires in COVID-19. Sequenced by immunoSEQ multiplex PCR; TCRdb stores in-frame clones only, minus some. The sample has about 44,000 clones, over 85% seen once. The sample was peripheral blood. All receptors derive from a man aged 45-60 years with COVID-19, enrolled during active disease.

This clone was seen a single time. CDR3 coding DNA: TGCGCCAGCAGGACTCCGCCCCCCTCGCCATCGGGTACGGATACGCAGTATTTT. This codes for CASRTPPPSPSGTDTQYF. The chain is built from TRBV10-1 and TRBJ2-3; D gene unclear. The CDR3 is made up of 18 amino acids. Deletions cut 6 bases from V and 6 bases from J, with 28 bases between. Per the germline V gene, CDR1 is WNHNN and CDR2 is SYGVQD (reference sequence).

This sequence joins TRBV30 and TRBJ1-2, with D maybe TRBD1 (6 bases). There are 14 residues in the CDR3. CDR1 GTSNPN and CDR2 SVGIG come from the germline V gene (reference sequence). V was pared by 3 bases and J by 8 bases, with 19 bases between. The CDR3 nucleotides read TGTGCCTGGAGCGCAGGGGCCCTACCGAGGGGCTACACCTTC. Translating gives CAWSAGALPRGYTF.

The V and J genes are TRBV11-2 and TRBJ1-1, with a tentative D call TRBD1 (5 bases). Germline V lookup: CDR1 SGHAT, CDR2 FQNNGV. The CDR3 is made up of 15 amino acids. With 6 bases removed from V and 0 bases from J, the gap between germline ends came to 14 bases. The CDR3 region has the DNA TGTGCCAGCAGTCCCGGGGGGGGTTTGAACACTGAAGCTTTCTTT. Protein sequence: CASSPGGGLNTEAFF.

The chain recombines TRBV2 with TRBJ2-1; D unresolved. CDR3 length: 13 amino acids. CDR1 is SNHLY and CDR2 is FYNNEI in the germline V gene. V lost 5 bases, J lost 7 bases, and 12 bases lay in between. DNA of the CDR3: TGTGCCAGCAGTCAAGGATTAGAAAATGAGCAGTTCTTC. Protein sequence: CASSQGLENEQFF.

This clone showed up just once. The CDR3 DNA follows: TGTGCCAGCAGCTTAGGGGGGACTAGCGGGATTCTCACAGATACGCAGTATTTT. Translation: CASSLGGTSGILTDTQYF. V and J are TRBV7-2 and TRBJ2-3, with 13 bases identical to TRBD2. The trim removed 1 base at V and 2 bases at J, leaving 6 bases unmatched. The CDR3 spans 18 residues. Germline V gives CDR1 SGHTA, CDR2 FQGNSA.

The chain combines TRBV18 with TRBJ1-5; 7 bases are shared with TRBD1. Per the germline V gene, CDR1 is KGHSH and CDR2 is LQKENI. J gave up 5 bases and V 2 bases, and 6 bases lay outside the gene matches. This CDR3 is built from 15 residues. CDR3 sequence reads: CASSPFRQGDQPQHF. CDR3 DNA sequence: TGTGCCAGCTCACCATTTCGACAGGGTGATCAGCCCCAGCATTTT.

The chain links TRBV15 to TRBJ1-2, with 7 nucleotides matching TRBD1. CDR1 and CDR2 from the germline V gene are LNHNV and YYDKDF (reference sequence). Trimming at V came to 4 bases and at J to 2 bases, leaving 7 bases not matched to a gene. The CDR3 is 15 residues long. The CDR3 loop reads CATSTWRQGNYGYTF. CDR3 sequence (DNA): TGTGCCACCAGCACGTGGAGACAGGGCAACTATGGCTACACCTTC.

V gene TRBV15 combines with J gene TRBJ1-1; no clear D gene. V was clipped by 1 base and J by 9 bases, with 6 bases between them. CDR3 size: 11 residues. Germline V gene sequence: CDR1 LNHNV, CDR2 YYDKDF (reference sequence). Here the CDR3 reads CATSRGTKAFF. The CDR3 DNA reads TGTGCCACCAGCAGAGGGACTAAAGCTTTCTTT.

The chain recombines TRBV3-1 (or the pseudogene TRBV3-2) with TRBJ2-1; TRBD2 aligns across 13 bases. Germline V gene lookup returns CDR1 LGHDT and CDR2 YNNKEL (reference sequence). V was clipped by 6 bases and J by 8 bases; unmatched bases: 10. This CDR3 has 16 residues. Here the CDR3 reads CASSLRGLAGVDEQFF. In DNA form, the CDR3 reads TGTGCCAGCAGTCTAAGAGGACTAGCGGGAGTGGATGAGCAGTTCTTC.

The V call is TRBV7-9, the J call TRBJ1-3; TRBD1 matches 8 bases. Per the germline V gene, CDR1 is SEHNR and CDR2 is FQNEAQ (reference sequence). Unmatched junction bases numbered 9, after V lost 2 bases and J lost 0 bases. The CDR3 loop spans 18 amino acids. CDR3 DNA sequence: TGTGCCAGCAGCTTACCTAGCCGCGGACAGGGCTCTGGAAACACCATATATTTT. This translates into CASSLPSRGQGSGNTIYF.

V and J are TRBV9 and TRBJ1-6, with a weak D call TRBD1 (5 bases). Germline assignment: CDR1 SGDLS and CDR2 YYNGEE. The V gene lost 1 base and the J gene lost 10 bases, with 15 bases spanning the gap. The CDR3 extends over 15 amino acids. CDR3 loop: CASSVSEGEVSPLHF. CDR3 nucleotide sequence: TGTGCCAGCAGCGTATCGGAAGGGGAGGTCTCACCCCTCCACTTT.

The chain couples TRBV28 to TRBJ1-4; D not certain. Germline values: CDR1 MDHEN, CDR2 SYDVKM. The CDR3 totals 16 residues. The V and J ends lost 2 bases and 6 bases respectively, with 16 bases between them. The CDR3 spells CASSLGGIGAYEKLFF. CDR3 bases: TGTGCCAGCAGTTTAGGAGGGATCGGCGCGTATGAAAAACTGTTTTTT.

The genes are TRBV18 and TRBJ2-5; D call uncertain. V lost 5 bases to trimming and J lost 2 bases, with 3 bases between them. The CDR3 covers 11 residues. CDR1 and CDR2 from the germline V gene are KGHSH and LQKENI. In DNA form, the CDR3 reads TGTGCCAGCTCATCTCAAGAGACCCAGTACTTC. Translating gives CASSSQETQYF.

The CDR3: CASSAFGARGLRAQYF. The CDR3 DNA is TGTGCCAGCAGTGCTTTCGGAGCTAGGGGCCTAAGAGCGCAGTATTTT. The V and J genes are TRBV2 and TRBJ2-3; tentative D call: TRBD1 (5 bases). V lost 4 bases and J lost 10, with 24 bases in between. Germline CDR1 is SNHLY and CDR2 is FYNNEI. CDR3 size: 16 residues.

V gene TRBV18 combines with J gene TRBJ2-1, with 14 bases that match TRBD2. The CDR3 is 15 amino acids. V lost 2 bases and J lost 8; bases outside the gene matches: 2. The germline CDR1 and CDR2 sequences are KGHSH and LQKENI. This chain's CDR3 is CASSPVGLAGDEQFF. CDR3 nucleotides: TGTGCCAGCTCACCAGTGGGACTAGCGGGAGATGAGCAGTTCTTC.

The chain recombines TRBV10-1 with TRBJ1-1; possibly TRBD1 for D (5 bases). The CDR3 loop spans 15 amino acids. CDR1 and CDR2 from the germline V gene are WNHNN and SYGVQD (reference sequence). V lost 7 bases and J 2 bases, leaving 17 bases between the germline ends. The CDR3, as DNA: TGCGCCAGCACTCCTTCGGGGGTCGCCAACACTGAAGCTTTCTTT. Its protein product is CASTPSGVANTEAFF.

The chain employs TRBV20-1 and TRBJ1-4; D not resolved. The V and J ends lost 3 bases and 7 bases respectively, with 12 bases between them. The length of the CDR3 is 13 residues. Germline V gene lookup returns CDR1 DFQATT and CDR2 SNEGSKA (reference sequence). The CDR3: CSASFLSGEKLFF. The CDR3 DNA is TGCAGTGCTAGTTTCTTGTCAGGTGAAAAACTGTTTTTT.

CDR3 region: CASSFDRGYNEQFF. The CDR3 DNA is TGTGCCAGCAGTTTCGACAGGGGGTACAATGAGCAGTTCTTC. This rearrangement joins TRBV6-2 or TRBV6-3 to TRBJ2-1, with TRBD1 identical over 9 bases. The V and J ends lost 4 bases and 4 bases, in that order; junction bases with no gene match: 2. The CDR3 is 14 residues long. The germline CDR1 and CDR2 sequences are MNHEY and SVGEGT.

This chain uses TRBV4-3 with TRBJ2-1, with D possibly being TRBD2 (6 bases). Germline lookup yields CDR1 LGHNA and CDR2 YSLEER. The ends were cut back, 3 bases at V and 3 bases at J, with 12 bases in the middle. The CDR3 covers 15 residues. The CDR3 region has the DNA TGCGCCAGCAGCCAGCTATCGACTAGCTACAATGAGCAGTTCTTC. It codes for CASSQLSTSYNEQFF.